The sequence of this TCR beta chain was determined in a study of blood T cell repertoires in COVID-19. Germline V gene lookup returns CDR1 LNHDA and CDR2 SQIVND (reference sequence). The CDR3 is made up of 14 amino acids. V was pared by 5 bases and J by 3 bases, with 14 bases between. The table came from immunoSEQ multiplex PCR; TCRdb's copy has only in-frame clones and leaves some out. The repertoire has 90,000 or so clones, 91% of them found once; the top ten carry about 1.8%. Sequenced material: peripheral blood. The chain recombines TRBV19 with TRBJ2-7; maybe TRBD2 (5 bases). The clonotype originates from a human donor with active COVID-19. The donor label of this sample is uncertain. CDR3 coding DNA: TGTGCCAGTAGTCCTGCTGAGGGCAGCTACGAGCAGTACTTC. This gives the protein CASSPAEGSYEQYF.